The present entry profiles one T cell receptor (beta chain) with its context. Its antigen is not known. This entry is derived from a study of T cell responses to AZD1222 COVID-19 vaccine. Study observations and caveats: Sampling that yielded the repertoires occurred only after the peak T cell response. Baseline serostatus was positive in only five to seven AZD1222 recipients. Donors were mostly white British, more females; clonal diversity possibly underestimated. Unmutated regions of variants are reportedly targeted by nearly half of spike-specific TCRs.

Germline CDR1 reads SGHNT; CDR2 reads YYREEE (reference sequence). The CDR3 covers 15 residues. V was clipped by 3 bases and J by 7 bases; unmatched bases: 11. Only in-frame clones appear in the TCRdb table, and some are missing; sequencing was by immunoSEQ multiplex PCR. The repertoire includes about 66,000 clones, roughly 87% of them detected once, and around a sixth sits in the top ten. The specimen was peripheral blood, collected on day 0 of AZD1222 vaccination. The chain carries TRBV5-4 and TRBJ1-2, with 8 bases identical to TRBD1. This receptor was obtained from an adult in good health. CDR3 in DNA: TGTGCCAGCAGCTCAGCCCCAGGGGGCGCAGGTGGCTACACCTTC. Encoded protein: CASSSAPGGAGGYTF.